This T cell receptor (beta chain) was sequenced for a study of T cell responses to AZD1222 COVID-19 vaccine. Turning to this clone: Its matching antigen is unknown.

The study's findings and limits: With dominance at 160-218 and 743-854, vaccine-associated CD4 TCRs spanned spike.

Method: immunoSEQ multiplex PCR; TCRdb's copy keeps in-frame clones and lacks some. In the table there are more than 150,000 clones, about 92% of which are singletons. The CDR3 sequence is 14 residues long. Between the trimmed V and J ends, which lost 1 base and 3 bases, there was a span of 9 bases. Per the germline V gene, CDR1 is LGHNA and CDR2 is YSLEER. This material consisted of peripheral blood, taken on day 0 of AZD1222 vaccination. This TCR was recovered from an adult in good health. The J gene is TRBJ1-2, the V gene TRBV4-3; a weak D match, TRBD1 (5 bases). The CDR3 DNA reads TGCGCCAGCAGCCAAGGGACGGGGGACTATGGCTACACCTTC. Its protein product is CASSQGTGDYGYTF.